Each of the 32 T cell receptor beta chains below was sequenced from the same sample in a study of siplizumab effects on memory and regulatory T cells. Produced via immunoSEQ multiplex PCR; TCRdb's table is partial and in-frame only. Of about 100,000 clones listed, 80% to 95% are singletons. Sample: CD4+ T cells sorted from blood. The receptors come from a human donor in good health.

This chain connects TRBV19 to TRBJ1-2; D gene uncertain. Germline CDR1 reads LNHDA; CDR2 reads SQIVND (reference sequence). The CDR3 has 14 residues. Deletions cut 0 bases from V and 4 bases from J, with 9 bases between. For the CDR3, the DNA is TGTGCCAGTAGTATAGATCCACAGATCTATGGCTACACCTTC. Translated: CASSIDPQIYGYTF.

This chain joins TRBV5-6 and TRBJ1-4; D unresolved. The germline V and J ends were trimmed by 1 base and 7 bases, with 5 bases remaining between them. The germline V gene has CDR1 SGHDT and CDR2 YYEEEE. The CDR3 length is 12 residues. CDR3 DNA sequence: TGTGCCAGCAGCTTGCCCAGTGAAAAACTGTTTTTT. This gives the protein CASSLPSEKLFF.

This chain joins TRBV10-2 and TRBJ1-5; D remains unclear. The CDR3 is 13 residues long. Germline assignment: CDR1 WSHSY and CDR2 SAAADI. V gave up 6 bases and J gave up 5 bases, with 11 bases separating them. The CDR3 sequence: CASRIQEHQPQHF. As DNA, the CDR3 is TGCGCCAGCAGGATCCAGGAACATCAGCCCCAGCATTTT.

The CDR3 spells CASSLGQKAFF. Written as DNA, the CDR3 is TGTGCCAGCAGTTTGGGGCAGAAGGCTTTCTTT. The chain is built from TRBV28 and TRBJ1-1, with a weak D call TRBD1 (5 bases). Trimming shortened V by 3 bases and J by 11 bases, and 10 bases separated the two germline ends. CDR1 and CDR2 from the germline V gene are MDHEN and SYDVKM. There are 11 residues in the CDR3.

The CDR3 DNA sequence: TGTGCCAGCAGCTTAGTTAGCGGATACACAGATACGCAGTATTTT. It codes for CASSLVSGYTDTQYF. The chain links TRBV7-3 to TRBJ2-3; tentatively, D is TRBD2 (6 bases). The CDR3 is 15 residues long. Germline-derived CDR1 and CDR2 are SGHTA and FQGTGA. The germline V and J ends were trimmed by 2 bases and 2 bases, with 11 bases remaining between them.

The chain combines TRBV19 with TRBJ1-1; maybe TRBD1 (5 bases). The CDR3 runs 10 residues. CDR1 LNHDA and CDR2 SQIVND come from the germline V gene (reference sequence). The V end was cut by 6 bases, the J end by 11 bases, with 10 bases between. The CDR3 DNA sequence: TGTGCCAGTAGAGGGGAACGGGCTTTCTTT. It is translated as CASRGERAFF.

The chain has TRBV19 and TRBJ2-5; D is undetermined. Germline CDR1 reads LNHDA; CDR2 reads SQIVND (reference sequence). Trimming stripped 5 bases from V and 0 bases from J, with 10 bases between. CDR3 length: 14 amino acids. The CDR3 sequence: CASSLGSYQETQYF. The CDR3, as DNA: TGTGCCAGTAGTCTCGGCTCGTACCAAGAGACCCAGTACTTC. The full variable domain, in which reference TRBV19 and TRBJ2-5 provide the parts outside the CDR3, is DGGITQSPKYLFRKEGQNVTLSCEQNLNHDAMYWYRQDPGQGLRLIYYSQIVNDFQKGDIAEGYSVSREKKESFPLTVTSAQKNPTAFYLCASSLGSYQETQYFGPGTRLLVL.

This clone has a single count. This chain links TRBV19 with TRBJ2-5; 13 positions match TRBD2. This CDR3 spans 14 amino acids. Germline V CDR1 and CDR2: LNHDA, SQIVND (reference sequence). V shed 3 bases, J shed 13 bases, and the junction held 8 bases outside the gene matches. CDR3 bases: TGTGCCAGTAGTATTGGACTAGCGGGGGACCCTTCGTACTTC. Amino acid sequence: CASSIGLAGDPSYF.

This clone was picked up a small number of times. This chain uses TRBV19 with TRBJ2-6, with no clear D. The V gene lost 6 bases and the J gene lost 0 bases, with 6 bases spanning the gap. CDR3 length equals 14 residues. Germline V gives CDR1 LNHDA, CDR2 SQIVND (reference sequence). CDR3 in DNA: TGTGCCAGTAGAAGAGCCTCTGGGGCCAACGTCCTGACTTTC. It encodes CASRRASGANVLTF.

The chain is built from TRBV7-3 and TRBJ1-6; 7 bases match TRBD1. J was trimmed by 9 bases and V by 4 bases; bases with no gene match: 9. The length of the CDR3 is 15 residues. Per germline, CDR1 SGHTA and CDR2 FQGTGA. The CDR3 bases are TGTGCCAGCAGCTCCGCGACAGGGAGCGGTTCACCCCTCCACTTT. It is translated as CASSSATGSGSPLHF.

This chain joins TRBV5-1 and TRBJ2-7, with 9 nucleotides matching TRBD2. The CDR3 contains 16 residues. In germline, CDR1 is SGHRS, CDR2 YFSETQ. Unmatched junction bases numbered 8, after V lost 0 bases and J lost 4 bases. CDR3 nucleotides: TGCGCCAGCAGCTTGGGCCAGCGGGGGGCCACATACGAGCAGTACTTC. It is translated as CASSLGQRGATYEQYF.

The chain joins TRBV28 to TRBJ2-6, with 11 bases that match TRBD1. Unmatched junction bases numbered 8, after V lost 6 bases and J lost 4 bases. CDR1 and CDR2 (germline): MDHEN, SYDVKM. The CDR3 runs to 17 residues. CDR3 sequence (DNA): TGTGCCAGCAGCACCGGGACAGGGGGGGCAGGGGCCAACGTCCTGACTTTC. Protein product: CASSTGTGGAGANVLTF.

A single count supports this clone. The CDR3 DNA reads as TGTGCCAGCAGCTTAGTGGTGTACGAGCAGTACTTC. Translated: CASSLVVYEQYF. The chain combines TRBV7-9 with TRBJ2-7; D not certain. The V gene lost 1 base and the J gene lost 4 bases, with 5 bases spanning the gap. Germline values: CDR1 SEHNR, CDR2 FQNEAQ (reference sequence). The CDR3 is 12 residues long.

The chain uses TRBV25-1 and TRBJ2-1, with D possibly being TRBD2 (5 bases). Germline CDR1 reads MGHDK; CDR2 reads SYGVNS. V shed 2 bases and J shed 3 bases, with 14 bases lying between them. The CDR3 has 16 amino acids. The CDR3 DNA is TGTGCCAGCAGTGAACCTAGGCGGGTGGACTACAATGAGCAGTTCTTC. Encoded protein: CASSEPRRVDYNEQFF.

The CDR3 region has the DNA TGTGCCAGAAGCTTCTTCCGGGAAGAGACCCAGTACTTC. Translation: CARSFFREETQYF. The chain recombines TRBV5-3 with TRBJ2-5; D gene ambiguous. TRBV5-3 is labeled an ORF, and its function is uncertain. The CDR3 spans 13 residues. With 2 bases removed from V and 3 bases from J, the gap between germline ends came to 8 bases.

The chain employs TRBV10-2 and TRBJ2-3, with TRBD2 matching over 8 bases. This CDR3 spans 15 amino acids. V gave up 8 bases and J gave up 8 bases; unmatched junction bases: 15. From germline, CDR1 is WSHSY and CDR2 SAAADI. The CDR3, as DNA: TGCGCCAGCGGCCCCGGGACTAGAGATTTTGGTACGCAGTATTTT. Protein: CASGPGTRDFGTQYF.

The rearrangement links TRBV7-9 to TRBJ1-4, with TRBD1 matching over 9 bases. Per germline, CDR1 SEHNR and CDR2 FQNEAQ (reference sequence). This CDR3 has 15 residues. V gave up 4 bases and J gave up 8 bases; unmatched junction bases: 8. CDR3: CASSSTGGWEEKLFF. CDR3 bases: TGTGCCAGCAGCTCAACAGGGGGCTGGGAGGAAAAACTGTTTTTT. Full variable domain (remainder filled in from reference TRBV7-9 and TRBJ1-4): DTGVSQNPRHKITKRGQNVTFRCDPISEHNRLYWYRQTLGQGPEFLTYFQNEAQLEKSRLLSDRFSAERPKGSFSTLEIQRTEQGDSAMYLCASSSTGGWEEKLFFGSGTQLSVL.

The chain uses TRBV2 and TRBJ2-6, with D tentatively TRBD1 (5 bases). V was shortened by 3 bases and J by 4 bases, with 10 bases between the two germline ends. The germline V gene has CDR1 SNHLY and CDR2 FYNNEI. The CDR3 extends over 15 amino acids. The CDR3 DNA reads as TGTGCCAGCAGTGACAACAGGCCAGGGGCCAACGTCCTGACTTTC. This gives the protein CASSDNRPGANVLTF.

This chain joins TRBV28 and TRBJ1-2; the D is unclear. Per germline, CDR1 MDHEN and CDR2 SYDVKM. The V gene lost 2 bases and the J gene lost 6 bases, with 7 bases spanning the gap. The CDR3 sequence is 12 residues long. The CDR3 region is CASSLPGDGYTF. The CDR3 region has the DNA TGTGCCAGCAGTTTACCGGGAGATGGCTACACCTTC.

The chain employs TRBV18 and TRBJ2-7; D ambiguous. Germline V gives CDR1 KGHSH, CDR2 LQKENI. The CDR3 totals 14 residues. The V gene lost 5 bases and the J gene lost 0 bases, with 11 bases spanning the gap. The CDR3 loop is CASSNMFSSYEQYF. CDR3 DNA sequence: TGTGCCAGCTCAAATATGTTCAGCTCCTACGAGCAGTACTTC.

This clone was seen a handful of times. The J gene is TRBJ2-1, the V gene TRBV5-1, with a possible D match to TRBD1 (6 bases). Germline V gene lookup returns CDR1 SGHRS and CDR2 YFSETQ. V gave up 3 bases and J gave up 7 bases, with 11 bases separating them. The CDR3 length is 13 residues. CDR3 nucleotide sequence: TGCGCCAGCAGCTCACAGGGCTGGAATGAGCAGTTCTTC. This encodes CASSSQGWNEQFF.

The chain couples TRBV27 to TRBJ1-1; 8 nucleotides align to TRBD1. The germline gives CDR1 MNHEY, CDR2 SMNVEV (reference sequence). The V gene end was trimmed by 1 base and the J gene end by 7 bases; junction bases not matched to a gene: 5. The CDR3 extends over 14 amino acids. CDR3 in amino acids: CASSLLQGAVEAFF. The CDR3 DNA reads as TGTGCCAGCAGTTTATTGCAGGGGGCTGTTGAAGCTTTCTTT.

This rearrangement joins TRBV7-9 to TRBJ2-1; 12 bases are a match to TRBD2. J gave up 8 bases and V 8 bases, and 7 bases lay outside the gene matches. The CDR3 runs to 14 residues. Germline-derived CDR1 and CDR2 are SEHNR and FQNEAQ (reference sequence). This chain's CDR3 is CASCLAGGLDEQFF. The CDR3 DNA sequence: TGTGCCAGCTGCCTAGCGGGGGGGTTAGATGAGCAGTTCTTC.

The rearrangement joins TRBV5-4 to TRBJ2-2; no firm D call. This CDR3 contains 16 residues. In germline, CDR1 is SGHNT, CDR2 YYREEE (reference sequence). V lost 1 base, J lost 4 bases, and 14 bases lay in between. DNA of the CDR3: TGTGCCAGCAGCTTGAGGGCAGACCCCATCACCGGGGAGCTGTTTTTT. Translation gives CASSLRADPITGELFF.

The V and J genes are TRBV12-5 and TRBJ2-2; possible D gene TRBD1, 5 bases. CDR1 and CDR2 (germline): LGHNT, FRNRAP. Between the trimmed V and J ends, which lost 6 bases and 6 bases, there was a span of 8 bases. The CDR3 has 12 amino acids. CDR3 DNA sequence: TGTGCTAGTGGCCAGGGTTCCGGGGAGCTGTTTTTT. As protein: CASGQGSGELFF. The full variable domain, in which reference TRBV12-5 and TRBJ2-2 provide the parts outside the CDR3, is DARVTQTPRHKVTEMGQEVTMRCQPILGHNTVFWYRQTMMQGLELLAYFRNRAPLDDSGMPKDRFSAEMPDATLATLKIQPSEPRDSAVYFCASGQGSGELFFGEGSRLTVL.

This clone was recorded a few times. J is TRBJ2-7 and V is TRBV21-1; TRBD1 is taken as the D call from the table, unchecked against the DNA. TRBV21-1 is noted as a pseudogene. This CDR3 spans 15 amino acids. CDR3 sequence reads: CASSKVRDKTYEQYF. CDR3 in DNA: TGTGCCAGCAGCAAAGTCCGGGACAAAACCTACGAGCAGTACTTC.

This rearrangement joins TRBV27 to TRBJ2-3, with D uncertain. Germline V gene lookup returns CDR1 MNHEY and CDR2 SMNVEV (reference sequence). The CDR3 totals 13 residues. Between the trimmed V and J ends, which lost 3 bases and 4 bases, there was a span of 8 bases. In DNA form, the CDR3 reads TGTGCCAGCAGTTTCTATTCCCCAGATACGCAGTATTTT. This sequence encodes CASSFYSPDTQYF.

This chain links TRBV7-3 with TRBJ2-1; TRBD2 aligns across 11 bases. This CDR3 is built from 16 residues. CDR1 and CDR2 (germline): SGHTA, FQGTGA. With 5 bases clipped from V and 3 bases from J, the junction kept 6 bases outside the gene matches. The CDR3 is CASSQAGTSGYNEQFF. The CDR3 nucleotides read TGTGCCAGCAGCCAGGCCGGGACTAGCGGCTACAATGAGCAGTTCTTC. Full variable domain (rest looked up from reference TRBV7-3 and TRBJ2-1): GAGVSQTPSNKVTEKGKYVELRCDPISGHTALYWYRQSLGQGPEFLIYFQGTGAADDSGLPNDRFFAVRPEGSVSTLKIQRTERGDSAVYLCASSQAGTSGYNEQFFGPGTRLTVL.

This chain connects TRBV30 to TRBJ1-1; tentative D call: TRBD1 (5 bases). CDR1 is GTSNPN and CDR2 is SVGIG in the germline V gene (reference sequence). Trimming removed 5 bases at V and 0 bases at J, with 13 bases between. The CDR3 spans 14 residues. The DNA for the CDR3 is TGTGCCTGGTCCCCGGGACCGTTGAACACTGAAGCTTTCTTT. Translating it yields CAWSPGPLNTEAFF.

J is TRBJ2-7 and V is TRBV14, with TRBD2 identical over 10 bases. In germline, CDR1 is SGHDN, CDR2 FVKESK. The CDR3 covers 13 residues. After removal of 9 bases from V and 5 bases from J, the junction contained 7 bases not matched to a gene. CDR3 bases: TGTGCCAGACAGAGCGGGGGGGCCCACGAGCAGTACTTC. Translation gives CARQSGGAHEQYF. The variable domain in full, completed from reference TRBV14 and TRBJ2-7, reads EAGVTQFPSHSVIEKGQTVTLRCDPISGHDNLYWYRRVMGKEIKFLLHFVKESKQDESGMPNNRFLAERTGGTYSTLKVQPAELEDSGVYFCARQSGGAHEQYFGPGTRLTVT.

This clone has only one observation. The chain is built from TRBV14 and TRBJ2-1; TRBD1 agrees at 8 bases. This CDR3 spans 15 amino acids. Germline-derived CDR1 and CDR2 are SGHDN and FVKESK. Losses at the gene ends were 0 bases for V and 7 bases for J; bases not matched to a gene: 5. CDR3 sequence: CASSQDRGQSNEQFF. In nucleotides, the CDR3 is TGTGCCAGCAGCCAAGACAGGGGGCAATCGAATGAGCAGTTCTTC.

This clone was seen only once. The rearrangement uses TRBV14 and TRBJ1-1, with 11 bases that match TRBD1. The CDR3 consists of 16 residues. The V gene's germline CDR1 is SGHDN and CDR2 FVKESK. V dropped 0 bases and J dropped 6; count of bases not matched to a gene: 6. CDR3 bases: TGTGCCAGCAGCCAAGATAGGACAGGGGGCAGGGCTGAAGCTTTCTTT. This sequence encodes CASSQDRTGGRAEAFF.